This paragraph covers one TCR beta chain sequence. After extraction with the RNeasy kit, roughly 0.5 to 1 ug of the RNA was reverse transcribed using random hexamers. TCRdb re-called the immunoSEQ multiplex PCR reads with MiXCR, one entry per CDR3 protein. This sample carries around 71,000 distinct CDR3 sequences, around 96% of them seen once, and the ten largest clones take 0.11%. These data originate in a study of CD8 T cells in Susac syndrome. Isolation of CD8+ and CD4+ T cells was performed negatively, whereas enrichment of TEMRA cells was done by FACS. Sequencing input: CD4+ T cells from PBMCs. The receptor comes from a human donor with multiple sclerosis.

CDR3 sequence reads: CSVAGTNVYEQYF. The CDR3 DNA reads as TGCAGCGTTGCCGGGACTAACGTCTACGAGCAGTACTTC. The chain joins TRBV29-1 to TRBJ2-7, with 7 bases identical to TRBD2. The germline gives CDR1 SQVTM, CDR2 ANQGSEA. The CDR3 extends over 13 amino acids. V trimming: 4 bases; J trimming: 3 bases; junction bases outside the gene matches: 6.